These 21 T cell receptor beta chains came from one sample sequenced in a study of molecular identifiers for immune sequencing clone quantification (dated by TCRdb to the late 2010s). Library prep was done by PCR. TCRdb names NextSeq 500 as the instrument used. Using fastp at Q25 and MiXCR, TCRdb reprocessed the public reads and kept productive beta chains. For every CDR3 protein sequence, its rows merge into one entry that carries the most common genes and DNA. Counted in this sample were over 550,000 distinct CDR3 sequences; about 25% of them appeared once. The top ten clonotypes cover about 0.81% of the sample. Sequenced sample: naive CD8+ T cells from blood, with Jurkat cell RNA spiked in. Interpreted using the paper, the cell subset or site label stands for: FACS-sorted CD8+CD4-CCR7+CD45RA+ naive T cells. The receptor set was obtained from a human donor in good health. Some libraries in this study had Jurkat cell RNA spiked in.

Comment on this clonotype: The CDR3 ends on some other residue instead of the conserved phenylalanine or tryptophan, so this is likely a read error. The chain uses TRBV5-6 and TRBJ1-5; D is ambiguous. CDR1 is SGHDT and CDR2 is YYEEEE in the germline V gene. This CDR3 is built from 15 residues. V lost 4 bases, J lost 0 bases, and 11 bases lay in between. CDR3 sequence: CASSLRSNSNQPQHS. CDR3 DNA sequence: TGTGCCAGCAGCCTCAGGTCGAATAGCAATCAGCCCCAGCATTCT.

J is TRBJ2-3 and V is TRBV11-2; 9 bases map to TRBD2. The CDR3 has 16 residues. Per the germline V gene, CDR1 is SGHAT and CDR2 is FQNNGV. J was trimmed by 4 bases and V by 4 bases; bases with no gene match: 9. The CDR3 bases are TGTGCCAGCAGCTCGTTAGCGGGAGAGACTCCAGATACGCAGTATTTT. This encodes CASSSLAGETPDTQYF. Full variable domain (rest looked up from reference TRBV11-2 and TRBJ2-3): EAGVAQSPRYKIIEKRQSVAFWCNPISGHATLYWYQQILGQGPKLLIQFQNNGVVDDSQLPKDRFSAERLKGVDSTLKIQPAKLEDSAVYLCASSSLAGETPDTQYFGPGTRLTVL.

CDR3 loop: CASSHPRQGDYEQYF. The CDR3 region has the DNA TGTGCCAGCAGTCATCCTCGACAGGGTGACTACGAGCAGTACTTC. This chain joins TRBV27 and TRBJ2-7, with 7 bases fitting TRBD1. Germline values: CDR1 MNHEY, CDR2 SMNVEV (reference sequence). CDR3 length: 15 residues. Unmatched junction bases numbered 10, after V lost 5 bases and J lost 3 bases.

Comment on this clonotype: This may stem from a read error, because a much larger clone lies one nucleotide away. This rearrangement joins TRBV4-1 to TRBJ2-1, with D perhaps TRBD2 (5 bases). This CDR3 region has 16 residues. The V end was cut by 3 bases, the J end by 4 bases, with 16 bases between. Germline V gene data show CDR1 as MGHRA and CDR2 as YSYEKL. CDR3 protein: CASSQWRRHGYNEQFF. The CDR3 nucleotides read TGCGCCAGCAGCCAGTGGAGGCGGCATGGGTACAATGAGCAGTTCTTC.

The sample holds many counts of this clonotype. The V and J genes are TRBV5-6 and TRBJ1-1, with TRBD1 matching over 7 bases. Germline loops: CDR1 SGHDT, CDR2 YYEEEE. J lost 1 base, V lost 4 bases, and 10 bases had no gene match. The CDR3 totals 16 residues. The CDR3 nucleotides are TGTGCCAGCAGCATAATAAATGACAGGGAGAACACTGAAGCTTTCTTT. It codes for CASSIINDRENTEAFF.

This clonotype was counted ten times or more. This chain joins TRBV4-2 and TRBJ1-1; a possible D gene is TRBD1 (5 bases). V was pared by 0 bases and J by 4 bases, with 9 bases between. This CDR3 region has 14 residues. Germline assignment: CDR1 LGHNA and CDR2 YNFKEQ. The CDR3 DNA reads TGTGCCAGCAGCCAAGATGGGGGGGTCACTGAAGCTTTCTTT. Translated, it gives CASSQDGGVTEAFF.

Details on this clonotype: At one end, the junction sequence differs from germline, possibly due to a read error. The chain couples TRBV4-1 to TRBJ1-1, with D possibly TRBD1 on 5 matching bases. This CDR3 has 16 residues. The germline V gene has CDR1 MGHRA and CDR2 YSYEKL. The CDR3 DNA is TGCGCCAGCAACCAAGATATTCAGGGACTGAACACTGAAGCTTTCTTT. Translating it yields CASNQDIQGLNTEAFF.

On this clonotype: Since a much larger clone is just one base distant, this may be a read error. This sequence joins TRBV20-1 and TRBJ2-3; 7 bases map to TRBD2. The CDR3 runs 15 residues. The germline V gene encodes CDR1 DFQATT and CDR2 SNEGSKA (reference sequence). The DNA of the CDR3 is TGCAGTGCTATCCCCGGCGGGAGCCGAACAGATATGCAGTATTTT. Amino acid sequence: CSAIPGGSRTDMQYF.

This clonotype was detected only a few times. The chain is built from TRBV4-3 and TRBJ1-1; the D is unclear. V lost 0 bases to trimming and J lost 3 bases, with 8 bases between them. The germline V gene encodes CDR1 LGHNA and CDR2 YSLEER. This CDR3 region has 14 residues. For the CDR3, the DNA is TGCGCCAGCAGCCAAGAACGGGTGCACACTGAAGCTTTCTTT. Amino acid sequence: CASSQERVHTEAFF.

J is TRBJ1-4 and V is TRBV27; D gene ambiguous. With 3 bases removed from V and 8 bases from J, the gap between germline ends came to 13 bases. The CDR3 contains 14 residues. Germline V gene sequence: CDR1 MNHEY, CDR2 SMNVEV (reference sequence). CDR3 DNA sequence: TGTGCCAGCAGTTTTGGAGACCATCACGAAAAACTGTTTTTT. The encoded protein is CASSFGDHHEKLFF.

This clonotype has a count of ten or more. The rearrangement uses TRBV5-5 and TRBJ2-3, with D possibly matching TRBD1 (5 bases). V lost 0 bases, J lost 0 bases, and 8 bases lay in between. Germline V CDR1 and CDR2: SGHKS, YYEKEE (reference sequence). This CDR3 has 15 residues. DNA for the CDR3: TGTGCCAGCAGCTTGGACAGGTTTAGCACAGATACGCAGTATTTT. It codes for CASSLDRFSTDTQYF. The full variable domain, completed using reference TRBV5-5 and TRBJ2-3, is DAGVTQSPTHLIKTRGQQVTLRCSPISGHKSVSWYQQVLGQGPQFIFQYYEKEERGRGNFPDRFSARQFPNYSSELNVNALLLGDSALYLCASSLDRFSTDTQYFGPGTRLTVL.

The V gene is TRBV7-9, the J gene TRBJ2-1, with D perhaps matching TRBD1 (6 bases). V gave up 8 bases and J gave up 6 bases, with 17 bases separating them. This CDR3 region has 14 residues. Looked up from germline, CDR1 is SEHNR and CDR2 is FQNEAQ (reference sequence). CDR3 nucleotide sequence: TGTGCCAGCGGCAGGACAGTCGGAATCAATGAGCAGTTCTTC. It codes for CASGRTVGINEQFF.

The table lists this clonotype with many counts. The chain combines TRBV29-1 with TRBJ2-2; D is undetermined. The length of the CDR3 is 15 residues. Trimming took off 2 bases at V and 0 bases at J, with 10 bases between the two ends. Germline V CDR1 and CDR2: SQVTM, ANQGSEA. Here the CDR3 DNA reads TGCAGCGTTGAAAGCCAGTCCGCGAACACCGGGGAGCTGTTTTTT. This gives the protein CSVESQSANTGELFF.

This clonotype appeared a few times. This chain joins TRBV4-3 and TRBJ2-7, with a weak D call TRBD1 (6 bases). Germline loops: CDR1 LGHNA, CDR2 YSLEER. The V gene lost 1 base and the J gene lost 0 bases, with 10 bases spanning the gap. The CDR3 length is 15 residues. The CDR3 spells CASSQGTAFSYEQYF. For the CDR3, the DNA is TGCGCCAGCAGCCAAGGGACAGCGTTCTCCTACGAGCAGTACTTC.

The chain recombines TRBV27 with TRBJ2-7; D gene unclear. The V gene's germline CDR1 is MNHEY and CDR2 SMNVEV (reference sequence). This CDR3 comprises 11 residues. The V end lost 8 bases, the J end lost 2 bases, and 7 bases lay between the germline ends. CDR3 protein: CASRLTYEQYF. The CDR3, as DNA: TGTGCCAGCCGGCTTACCTACGAGCAGTACTTC.

This clonotype was found a few times. V gene TRBV13 combines with J gene TRBJ1-2; 7 nucleotides align to TRBD1. V shed 5 bases and J 8 bases; nucleotides not matched to a gene: 8. This CDR3 region has 13 residues. CDR1 and CDR2 (germline): PRHDT, FYEKMQ (reference sequence). CDR3 amino acids: CASSQGQRVGYTF. CDR3 coding DNA: TGTGCCAGCAGCCAGGGACAGAGAGTAGGCTACACCTTC.

The gene calls are TRBV5-6 and TRBJ2-2; 8 bases line up with TRBD2. Germline loops: CDR1 SGHDT, CDR2 YYEEEE. V was pared by 2 bases and J by 5 bases, with 5 bases of the junction left unmatched. The CDR3 spans 15 residues. CDR3 nucleotide sequence: TGTGCCAGCAGCTTACGACTAGCGAGTACCGGGGAGCTGTTTTTT. Translated: CASSLRLASTGELFF. The full variable domain, rest sourced from reference TRBV5-6 and TRBJ2-2, is DAGVTQSPTHLIKTRGQQVTLRCSPKSGHDTVSWYQQALGQGPQFIFQYYEEEERQRGNFPDRFSGHQFPNYSSELNVNALLLGDSALYLCASSLRLASTGELFFGEGSRLTVL.

This chain uses TRBV20-1 with TRBJ1-5; no clear D. Trimming removed 3 bases from V and 6 bases from J, with 21 bases in between. This CDR3 is 16 amino acids long. CDR1 and CDR2 from the germline V gene are DFQATT and SNEGSKA (reference sequence). The CDR3 loop reads CSASVPGAITPQPQHF. CDR3 DNA: TGCAGTGCTAGCGTTCCCGGAGCCATTACACCTCAGCCCCAGCATTTT.

There are many counts of this clonotype. The chain recombines TRBV20-1 with TRBJ2-7; D is undetermined. In germline, CDR1 is DFQATT, CDR2 SNEGSKA (reference sequence). CDR3 length: 14 residues. V gave up 6 bases and J gave up 2 bases, with 17 bases separating them. This chain's CDR3 is CSARPLGFAYEQYF. The CDR3 nucleotides are TGCAGTGCACGGCCCCTGGGGTTCGCCTACGAGCAGTACTTC.

Comments on this clonotype: A much larger clone differs by one base, so this may be a read error. The rearrangement links TRBV6-2 or TRBV6-3 to TRBJ2-3; TRBD2 might be the D (6 bases). Germline loops: CDR1 MNHEY, CDR2 SVGEGT. CDR3 length equals 15 residues. CDR3 sequence (DNA): TGTGCCGGCAGTTATGAGGCGGGGAGCACAGATACGCAGTATTTT. This encodes CAGSYEAGSTDTQYF.

This clonotype was seen at least ten times. CDR3 nucleotide sequence: TGTGCCACCACTATCATCGACAGGGTTCAAGAGACCCAGTACTTC. Encoded protein: CATTIIDRVQETQYF. V is TRBV24-1 and J is TRBJ2-5, with TRBD1 matching 7 bases. CDR3 length: 15 amino acids. Trimming at V came to 8 bases and at J to 2 bases, leaving 10 bases not matched to a gene. Germline V gene data show CDR1 as KGHDR and CDR2 as SFDVKD.